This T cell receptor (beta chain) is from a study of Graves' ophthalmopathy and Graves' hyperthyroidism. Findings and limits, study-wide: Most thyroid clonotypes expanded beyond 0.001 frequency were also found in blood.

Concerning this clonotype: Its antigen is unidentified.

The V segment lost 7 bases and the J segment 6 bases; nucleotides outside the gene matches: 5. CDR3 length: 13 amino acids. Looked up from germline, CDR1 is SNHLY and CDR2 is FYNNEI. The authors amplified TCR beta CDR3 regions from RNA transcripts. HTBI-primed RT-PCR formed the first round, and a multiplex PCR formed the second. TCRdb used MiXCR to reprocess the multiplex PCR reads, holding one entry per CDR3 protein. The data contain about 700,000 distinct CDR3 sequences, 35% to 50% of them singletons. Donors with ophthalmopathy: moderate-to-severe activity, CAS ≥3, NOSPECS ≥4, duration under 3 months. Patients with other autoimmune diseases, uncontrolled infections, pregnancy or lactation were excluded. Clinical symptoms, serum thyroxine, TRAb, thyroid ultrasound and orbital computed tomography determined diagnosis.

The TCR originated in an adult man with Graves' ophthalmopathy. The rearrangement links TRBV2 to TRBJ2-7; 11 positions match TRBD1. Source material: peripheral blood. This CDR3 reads CASTRTGGLEQYF. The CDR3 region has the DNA TGTGCCAGCACCCGGACAGGGGGCCTCGAGCAGTACTTC.